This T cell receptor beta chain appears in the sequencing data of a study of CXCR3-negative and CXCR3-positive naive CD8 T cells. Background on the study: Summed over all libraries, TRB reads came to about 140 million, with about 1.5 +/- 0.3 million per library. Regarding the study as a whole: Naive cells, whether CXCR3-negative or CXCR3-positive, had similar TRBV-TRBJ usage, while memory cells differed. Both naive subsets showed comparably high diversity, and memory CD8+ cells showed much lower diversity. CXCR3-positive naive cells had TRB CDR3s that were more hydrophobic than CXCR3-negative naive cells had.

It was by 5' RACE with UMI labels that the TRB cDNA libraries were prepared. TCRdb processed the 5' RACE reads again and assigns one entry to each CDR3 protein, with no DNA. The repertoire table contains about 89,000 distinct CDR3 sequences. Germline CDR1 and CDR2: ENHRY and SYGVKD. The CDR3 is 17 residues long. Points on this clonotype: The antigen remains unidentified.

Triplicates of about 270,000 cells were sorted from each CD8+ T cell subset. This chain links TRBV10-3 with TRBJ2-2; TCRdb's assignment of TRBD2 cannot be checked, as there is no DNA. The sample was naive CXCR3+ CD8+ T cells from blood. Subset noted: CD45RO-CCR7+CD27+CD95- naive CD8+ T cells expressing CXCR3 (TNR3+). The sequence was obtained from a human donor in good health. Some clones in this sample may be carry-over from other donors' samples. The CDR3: CAIFESSGGPNTGELFF.